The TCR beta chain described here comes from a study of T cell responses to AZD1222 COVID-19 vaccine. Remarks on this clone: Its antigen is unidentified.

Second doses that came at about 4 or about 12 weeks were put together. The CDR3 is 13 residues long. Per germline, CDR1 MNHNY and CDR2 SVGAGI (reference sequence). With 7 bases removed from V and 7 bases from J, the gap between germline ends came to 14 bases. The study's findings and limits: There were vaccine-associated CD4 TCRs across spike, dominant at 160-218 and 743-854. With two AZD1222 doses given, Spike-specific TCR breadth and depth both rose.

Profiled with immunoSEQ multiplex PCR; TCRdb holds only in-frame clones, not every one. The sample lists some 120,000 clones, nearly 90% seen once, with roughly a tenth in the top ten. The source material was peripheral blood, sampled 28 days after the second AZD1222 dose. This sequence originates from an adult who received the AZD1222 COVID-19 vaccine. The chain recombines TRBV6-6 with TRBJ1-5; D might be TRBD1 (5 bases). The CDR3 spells CASTSPDTQPQHF. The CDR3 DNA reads TGTGCCAGCACTTCACCGGACACACAGCCCCAGCATTTT.